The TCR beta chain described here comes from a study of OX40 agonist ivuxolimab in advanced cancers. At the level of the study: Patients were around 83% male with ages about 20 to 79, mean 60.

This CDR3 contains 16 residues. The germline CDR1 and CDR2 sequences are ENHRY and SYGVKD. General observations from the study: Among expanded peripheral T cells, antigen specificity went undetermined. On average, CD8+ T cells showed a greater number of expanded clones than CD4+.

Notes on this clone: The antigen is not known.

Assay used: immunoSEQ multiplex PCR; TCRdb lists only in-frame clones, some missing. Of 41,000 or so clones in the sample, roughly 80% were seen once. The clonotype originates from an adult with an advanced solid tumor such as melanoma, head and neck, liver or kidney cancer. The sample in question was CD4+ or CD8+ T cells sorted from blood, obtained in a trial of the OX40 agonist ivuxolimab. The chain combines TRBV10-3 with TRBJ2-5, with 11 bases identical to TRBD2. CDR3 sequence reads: CAVGTGTSGFEETQYF. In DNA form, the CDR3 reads TGTGCGGTGGGAACCGGGACTAGCGGATTTGAAGAGACCCAGTACTTC.